Listed here are 23 T cell receptor beta chains from one sample, sequenced in a study of blood T cell repertoires in COVID-19. Sequencing was performed with immunoSEQ multiplex PCR; in TCRdb, only in-frame clones are kept and a portion is missing. Of roughly 200,000 clones listed, about 88% are singletons. Specimen: peripheral blood. These receptors were taken from a middle-aged man with active or convalescent COVID-19.

The J gene is TRBJ2-3, the V gene TRBV28; D unclear. From germline, CDR1 is MDHEN and CDR2 SYDVKM. The V end lost 1 base, the J end lost 3 bases, and 14 bases lay between the germline ends. The CDR3 loop spans 16 amino acids. For the CDR3, the DNA is TGTGCCAGCAGTTTATCACAGTCCGTGGGTACAGATACGCAGTATTTT. Protein: CASSLSQSVGTDTQYF.

The genes are TRBV5-6 and TRBJ2-4; 10 bases are shared with TRBD2. V lost 4 bases and J lost 6; bases outside the gene matches: 4. The V gene's germline CDR1 is SGHDT and CDR2 YYEEEE. This CDR3 region has 14 residues. In DNA form, the CDR3 reads TGTGCCAGCAGCGGAACTAGCGGGGTAAACATTCAGTACTTC. Its protein product is CASSGTSGVNIQYF.

The chain uses TRBV5-4 and TRBJ1-5; possibly TRBD1 for D (5 bases). Trimming took off 1 base at V and 0 bases at J, with 14 bases between the two ends. Germline CDR1 SGHNT, CDR2 YYREEE (reference sequence). The CDR3 contains 17 residues. In nucleotides, the CDR3 is TGTGCCAGCAGCTTGTATCGGGGGAACTATAGCAATCAGCCCCAGCATTTT. Protein: CASSLYRGNYSNQPQHF.

J is TRBJ1-1 and V is TRBV18; 9 bases fit TRBD1. The CDR3 consists of 15 residues. Germline trimming cut 2 bases from V and 4 bases from J; bases unmatched to any gene: 5. The V gene's germline CDR1 is KGHSH and CDR2 LQKENI. As DNA, the CDR3 is TGTGCCAGCTCACCAAGACAGGGGGAGGGCACTGAAGCTTTCTTT. It translates to CASSPRQGEGTEAFF.

The V and J genes are TRBV7-2 and TRBJ2-7; no reliable D call. Germline CDR1 SGHTA, CDR2 FQGNSA. The CDR3 contains 12 residues. Deletions cut 2 bases from V and 3 bases from J, with 5 bases between. Here the CDR3 reads CASSLSIYEQYF. For the CDR3, the DNA is TGTGCCAGCAGCTTATCCATCTACGAGCAGTACTTC.

V and J are TRBV7-3 and TRBJ2-7; 7 bases agree with TRBD1. Germline lookup yields CDR1 SGHTA and CDR2 FQGTGA. V lost 5 bases, J lost 3 bases, and 4 bases stayed unmatched. CDR3 size: 13 residues. This chain's CDR3 is CASSEGGGYEQYF. The CDR3 DNA is TGTGCCAGCAGCGAAGGGGGCGGCTACGAGCAGTACTTC.

This clone was observed a single time. The chain has TRBV4-1 and TRBJ1-4; D is ambiguous. Germline V CDR1 and CDR2: MGHRA, YSYEKL. With 7 bases removed from V and 4 bases from J, the gap between germline ends came to 13 bases. This CDR3 is built from 14 residues. The CDR3 spells CASTSEGFNEKLFF. CDR3 sequence (DNA): TGCGCCAGCACGAGCGAGGGCTTTAATGAAAAACTGTTTTTT.

The genes are TRBV9 and TRBJ1-3; 7 nucleotides line up with TRBD1. V trimming: 4 bases; J trimming: 0 bases; junction bases outside the gene matches: 13. The CDR3 is made up of 18 amino acids. Germline loops: CDR1 SGDLS, CDR2 YYNGEE. The CDR3 reads CASSSPPGQQNSGNTIYF. The CDR3 nucleotides read TGTGCCAGCAGCTCCCCTCCGGGACAGCAGAACTCTGGAAACACCATATATTTT.

About this clone itself: One end of the junction is discordant with germline, which a read error may explain. The V and J genes are TRBV7-8 and TRBJ1-2, with 7 bases aligning to TRBD1. CDR3 size: 16 residues. Germline CDR1 is SGHVS and CDR2 is FQNEAQ. The CDR3 sequence: CASSPMGGQAAYGYTF. The CDR3 nucleotides are TGTGCCAGCAGCCCAATGGGTGGACAGGCGGCTTATGGCTACACTTTC.

The chain employs TRBV4-1 and TRBJ1-6; D is ambiguous. This CDR3 has 17 residues. Germline V gene sequence: CDR1 MGHRA, CDR2 YSYEKL. Trimming removed 5 bases at V and 2 bases at J, with 16 bases between. CDR3 sequence: CASSSGTVVAYNSPLHF. As DNA, the CDR3 is TGCGCCAGCAGCTCTGGTACGGTTGTCGCCTATAATTCACCCCTCCACTTT.

The chain couples TRBV7-6 to TRBJ2-1; TRBD2 matches 10 bases. CDR3 length equals 15 residues. CDR1 is SGHVS and CDR2 is FNYEAQ in the germline V gene. V shed 4 bases, J shed 9 bases, and the junction held 9 bases outside the gene matches. The CDR3 spells CASSSLSGGASEQFF. The CDR3 nucleotides read TGTGCCAGCAGCTCCCTAAGCGGGGGGGCCAGTGAGCAGTTCTTC.

In nucleotides, the CDR3 is TGTGCCAGCAGCTTGGATGCCAGGGGGCACTACAATGAGCAGTTCTTC. This codes for CASSLDARGHYNEQFF. The chain employs TRBV5-4 and TRBJ2-1; 8 bases fit TRBD1. Trimming took 0 bases from V and 3 from J; bases not matched to a gene: 5. The CDR3 sequence is 16 residues long. CDR1 is SGHNT and CDR2 is YYREEE in the germline V gene (reference sequence).

The V call is TRBV11-3, the J call TRBJ1-4; maybe TRBD1 (6 bases). Trimming cost V 5 bases and J 3 bases, with 13 bases left between them. The CDR3 has 15 residues. Germline CDR1 SGHNT, CDR2 YENEEA. CDR3 sequence: CASSTWTEANEKLFF. The CDR3 nucleotides are TGTGCCAGCAGCACCTGGACAGAGGCTAATGAAAAACTGTTTTTT.

CDR3 nucleotide sequence: TGTGCCAGCAGCCAACCGGGACAGGAGTATGGCTACACCTTC. This codes for CASSQPGQEYGYTF. The chain has TRBV5-4 and TRBJ1-2, with 8 positions matching TRBD1. Germline loops: CDR1 SGHNT, CDR2 YYREEE (reference sequence). The trim removed 4 bases at V and 5 bases at J, leaving 7 bases unmatched. The CDR3 spans 14 residues.

The CDR3 nucleotides are TGTGCCAGCAGCGGGCCCATAAACACTGAAGCTTTCTTT. Protein product: CASSGPINTEAFF. The rearrangement joins TRBV5-6 to TRBJ1-1; D ambiguous. Germline V gives CDR1 SGHDT, CDR2 YYEEEE. V was clipped by 4 bases and J by 2 bases, with 9 bases between them. The CDR3 is 13 amino acids.

V usage is TRBV27 and J usage is TRBJ2-1; tentative D call: TRBD2 (5 bases). Germline V gene sequence: CDR1 MNHEY, CDR2 SMNVEV (reference sequence). The CDR3 length is 13 residues. The V end was cut by 7 bases, the J end by 10 bases, with 17 bases between. In nucleotides, the CDR3 is TGTGCCAGCAACCACCCGACGGGGTCAGAGCAGTTCTTC. The encoded protein is CASNHPTGSEQFF.

The J gene is TRBJ2-1, the V gene TRBV9; 9 bases match TRBD2. CDR3 size: 17 residues. In germline, CDR1 is SGDLS, CDR2 YYNGEE. V lost 0 bases and J lost 5; bases outside the gene matches: 9. The DNA for the CDR3 is TGTGCCAGCAGCGTAGTAGGGTTAGCGGGGGTTCACAATGAGCAGTTCTTC. Protein: CASSVVGLAGVHNEQFF. The complete variable domain, with remaining parts taken from reference TRBV9 and TRBJ2-1, reads DSGVTQTPKHLITATGQRVTLRCSPRSGDLSVYWYQQSLDQGLQFLIQYYNGEERAKGNILERFSAQQFPDLHSELNLSSLELGDSALYFCASSVVGLAGVHNEQFFGPGTRLTVL.

The gene calls are TRBV14 and TRBJ1-1; D might be TRBD1 (6 bases). The germline V gene encodes CDR1 SGHDN and CDR2 FVKESK. The CDR3 is 14 amino acids. Trimming cost V 5 bases and J 5 bases, with 15 bases left between them. CDR3 DNA: TGTGCCAGCAGCTCAAACTACAGGGTTACTGAAGCTTTCTTT. Amino acids: CASSSNYRVTEAFF. The entire variable domain, with the rest obtained from reference TRBV14 and TRBJ1-1, is as follows: EAGVTQFPSHSVIEKGQTVTLRCDPISGHDNLYWYRRVMGKEIKFLLHFVKESKQDESGMPNNRFLAERTGGTYSTLKVQPAELEDSGVYFCASSSNYRVTEAFFGQGTRLTVV.

The V and J genes are TRBV5-4 and TRBJ2-5; 8 bases match TRBD2. Germline values: CDR1 SGHNT, CDR2 YYREEE (reference sequence). The CDR3 runs 16 residues. The V and J ends lost 4 bases and 0 bases, in that order; junction bases with no gene match: 8. The CDR3 reads CASSPGGAGDQETQYF. As DNA, the CDR3 is TGTGCCAGCAGCCCCGGGGGGGCCGGGGACCAAGAGACCCAGTACTTC.

The V and J genes are TRBV9 and TRBJ2-1; 12 nucleotides align to TRBD1. Trimming cost V 3 bases and J 7 bases; bases outside gene matches: 5. This CDR3 is built from 15 residues. Germline CDR1 and CDR2: SGDLS and YYNGEE. CDR3 in DNA: TGTGCCAGCAGCGCCCGGGACAGGGGGCTAAATGAGCAGTTCTTC. Encoded protein: CASSARDRGLNEQFF.

The V call is TRBV28, the J call TRBJ2-5, with D possibly TRBD1 on 5 matching bases. The V gene lost 5 bases and the J gene lost 4 bases, with 8 bases spanning the gap. This CDR3 spans 12 amino acids. Germline values: CDR1 MDHEN, CDR2 SYDVKM. As DNA, the CDR3 is TGTGCCAGCAGTACAGGTATAGAGACCCAGTACTTC. Amino acids: CASSTGIETQYF.

The chain is built from TRBV4-1 and TRBJ1-3; no reliable D call. Germline V CDR1 and CDR2: MGHRA, YSYEKL. Trimming cost V 5 bases and J 0 bases, with 5 bases left between them. This CDR3 has 13 residues. The CDR3 bases are TGCGCCAGCAGCGGACTCTCTGGAAACACCATATATTTT. It specifies CASSGLSGNTIYF.

The chain joins TRBV3-1 (or the pseudogene TRBV3-2) to TRBJ1-2; 10 bases fit TRBD1. Germline CDR1 LGHDT, CDR2 YNNKEL (reference sequence). The V gene end was trimmed by 3 bases and the J gene end by 7 bases; junction bases not matched to a gene: 8. This CDR3 has 15 amino acids. Here the CDR3 reads CASSQGDRGRGGYTF. The CDR3 DNA reads TGTGCCAGCAGCCAGGGCGACAGGGGGCGAGGTGGCTACACCTTC.